The TCR beta chain under discussion was sequenced for a study of blood T cell repertoires in COVID-19. Study overall: The United States, Italy and Spain were the sources of the acute and convalescent COVID-19 samples. PBMCs, B-cell-depleted T cells, or T cells provided the cDNA or gDNA that made up the material.

V shed 6 bases, J shed 8 bases, and the junction held 8 bases outside the gene matches. From germline, CDR1 is LGHDT and CDR2 YNNKEL (reference sequence). This CDR3 is built from 14 residues. Only in-frame clones appear in the TCRdb table, and some are missing; sequencing was by immunoSEQ multiplex PCR. Among roughly 55,000 clones listed, 75% to 90% were seen once. The sequence was obtained from an older woman with acute or convalescent COVID-19. Input material: peripheral blood. This rearrangement joins TRBV3-1 (or the pseudogene TRBV3-2) to TRBJ1-4; the match to TRBD1 covers 8 bases. CDR3 nucleotides: TGTGCCAGCAGTTCGGACAGGGCGACGGAAAAACTGTTTTTT. Protein sequence: CASSSDRATEKLFF.